The clone carrying this TCR beta chain was seen more than once but under ten times. Antigen specificity is unknown. The sample comes from a study of blood T cells in healthy people across ages. Study observations and caveats: A roughly linear fall in TCR beta diversity per million T cells was seen with increasing age.

The CDR3 covers 12 residues. V was cut by 4 bases and J by 7 bases, with 10 bases left in between. The germline V gene has CDR1 LGHDT and CDR2 YNNKEL (reference sequence). Healthy Caucasians from Russia aged about 6 to 90 served as donors. No fewer than 7 million PBMCs went into each sample. PCR was performed a second time for about 7 to 11 cycles using a sample-barcoded 5' primer and a J-beta primer mix. Every cDNA molecule carried a tag from a template-switch adaptor bearing 12 random nucleotides. Via MiXCR, TCRdb re-called the 5' RACE reads, giving one row per CDR3 protein. The profile shows about 1.4 million distinct CDR3 sequences, 59% of them singletons.

The chain recombines TRBV3-1 with TRBJ1-1; D gene ambiguous. The sample comprised blood. This sequence originates from a man younger than 35 in good health. CDR3 sequence reads: CASSLVSDEAFF. CDR3 sequence (DNA): TGTGCCAGCAGCCTTGTGAGCGATGAAGCTTTCTTT.